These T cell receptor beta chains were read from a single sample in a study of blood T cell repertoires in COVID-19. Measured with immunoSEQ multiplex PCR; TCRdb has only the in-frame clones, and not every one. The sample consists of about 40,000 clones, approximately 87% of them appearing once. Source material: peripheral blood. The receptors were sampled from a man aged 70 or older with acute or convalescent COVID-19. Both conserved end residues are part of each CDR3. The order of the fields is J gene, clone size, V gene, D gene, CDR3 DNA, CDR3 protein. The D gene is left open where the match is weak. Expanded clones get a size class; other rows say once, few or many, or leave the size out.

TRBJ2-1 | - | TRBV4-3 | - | TGCGCCAGCAGCCGAACCGGTGATACCGACAATGAGCAGTTCTTC | CASSRTGDTDNEQFF
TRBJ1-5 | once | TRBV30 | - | TGTGCCTGGCCCCCGGGGAATCAGCCCCAGCATTTT | CAWPPGNQPQHF
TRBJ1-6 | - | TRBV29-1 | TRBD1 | TGCAGCGGCCCAACCGGACAGGGTTCCTATAATTCACCCCTCCACTTT | CSGPTGQGSYNSPLHF
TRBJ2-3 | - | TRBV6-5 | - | TGTGCCAGCAGCTCCCCTAGCACAGATACGCAGTATTTT | CASSSPSTDTQYF
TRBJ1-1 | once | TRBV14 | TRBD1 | TGTGCCAGCAGCCGACAGGGGCTCACTGAAGCTTTCTTT | CASSRQGLTEAFF
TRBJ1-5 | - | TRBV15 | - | TGTGCCACCAGCAGAGATTACCAGATCAATCAGCCCCAGCATTTT | CATSRDYQINQPQHF
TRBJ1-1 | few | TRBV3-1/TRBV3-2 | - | TGTGCCAGCAGTCTGGACAGTGTCAACACTGAAGCTTTCTTT | CASSLDSVNTEAFF
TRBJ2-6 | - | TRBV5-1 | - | TGCGCCAGCAGCTTGGCCTTTGGGGCCAACGTCCTGACTTTC | CASSLAFGANVLTF
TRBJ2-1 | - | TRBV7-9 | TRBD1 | TGTGCCAGCAGCAGAATGGGACAGGGAGGGAGTGAGCAGTTCTTC | CASSRMGQGGSEQFF
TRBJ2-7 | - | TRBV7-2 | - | TGTGCCAGCAGCTTAGAGTTCTTTCCTAGCGTCTACGAGCAGTACTTC | CASSLEFFPSVYEQYF
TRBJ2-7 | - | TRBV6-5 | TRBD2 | TGTGCCAGCAGTTACGTAGCTAGCGGGGCCTACGAGCAGTACTTC | CASSYVASGAYEQYF
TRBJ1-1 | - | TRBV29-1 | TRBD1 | TGCAGCGGGGACAGGGGCGCCGACACTGAAGCTTTCTTT | CSGDRGADTEAFF
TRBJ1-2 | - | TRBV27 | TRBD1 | TGTGCCAGCAGTTCAGGACAGGGAGCGGGTGGCTACACCTTC | CASSSGQGAGGYTF
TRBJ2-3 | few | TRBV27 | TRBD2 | TGTGCCAGCAGCCAGCGGGAGGGGGCAGATACGCAGTATTTT | CASSQREGADTQYF
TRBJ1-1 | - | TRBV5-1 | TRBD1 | TGCGCCAGCAGCTTGATGACAGGGACGTTTGACACTGAAGCTTTCTTT | CASSLMTGTFDTEAFF
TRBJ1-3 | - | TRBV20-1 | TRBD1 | TGCAGTGCTAGTTATGGGACAGGGGTTTTGTGGGCTGGAAACACCATATATTTT | CSASYGTGVLWAGNTIYF
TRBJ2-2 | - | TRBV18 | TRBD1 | TGTGCCAGCTCATCCGACAGGGTCGCCGGGGAGCTGTTTTTT | CASSSDRVAGELFF
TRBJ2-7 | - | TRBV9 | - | TGTGCCAGCAGCGTAGATCGGGAGTACGCCGACGAGCAGTACTTC | CASSVDREYADEQYF
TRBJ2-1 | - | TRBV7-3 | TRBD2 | TGTGCCAGCAGCTTGGCTCTAGCGGGTCCCGCCCCCTACAATGAGCAGTTCTTC | CASSLALAGPAPYNEQFF
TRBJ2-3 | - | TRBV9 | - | TGTGCCAGCAGCGTAGTGGCTAGCATGGATACGCAGTATTTT | CASSVVASMDTQYF
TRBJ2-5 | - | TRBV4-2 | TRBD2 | TGTGCCAGCAGCCAAGCGGTAGCGGGAGGGGAGACCCAGTACTTC | CASSQAVAGGETQYF
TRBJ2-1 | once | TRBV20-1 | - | TGCAGTGCTAGTCGGGACTCCAATGAGCAGTTCTTC | CSASRDSNEQFF
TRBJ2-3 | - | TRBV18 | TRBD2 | TGTGCCAGCTCACCACCGGGGACTAGCGGGTCCACAGATACGCAGTATTTT | CASSPPGTSGSTDTQYF
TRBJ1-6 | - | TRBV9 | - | TGTGCCAGCAGCGTAGAACAGCCCGCGAATTCACCCCTCCACTTT | CASSVEQPANSPLHF
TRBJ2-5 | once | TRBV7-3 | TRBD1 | TGTGCCAGCAGCCCCGGGACAGGGAAGACCCAGTACTTC | CASSPGTGKTQYF
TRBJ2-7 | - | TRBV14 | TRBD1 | TGTGCCAGCAGCGTCGACAGGGTCACCTCCTACGAGCAGTACTTC | CASSVDRVTSYEQYF
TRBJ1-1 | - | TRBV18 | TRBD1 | TGTGCCAGCTCACCAGACAGGGCGAGTCCTGAAGCTTTCTTT | CASSPDRASPEAFF
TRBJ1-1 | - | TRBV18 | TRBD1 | TGTGCCAGCTCACCACCGTCGAACAGGGGTAGCCGCACTGAAGCTTTCTTT | CASSPPSNRGSRTEAFF
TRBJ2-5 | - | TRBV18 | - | TGTGCCAGCTCACCCCTGTCCACCACGCAGGGGACCCAGTACTTC | CASSPLSTTQGTQYF
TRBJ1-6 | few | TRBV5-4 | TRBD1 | TGTGCCAGCAGCGATCACTACAGGGGCGCTAATTCACCCCTCCACTTT | CASSDHYRGANSPLHF
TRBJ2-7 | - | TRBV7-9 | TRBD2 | TGTGCCAGCAGCTTAATCAGCGGGGGCTCCTACGAGCAGTACTTC | CASSLISGGSYEQYF
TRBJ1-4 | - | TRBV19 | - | TGTGCCAGTAGTATAAACCCGGGGGTGACGGGTGAAAAACTGTTTTTT | CASSINPGVTGEKLFF
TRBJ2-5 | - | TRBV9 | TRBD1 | TGTGCCAGCAGCTCCGGGACAGGGATTCAAGAGACCCAGTACTTC | CASSSGTGIQETQYF
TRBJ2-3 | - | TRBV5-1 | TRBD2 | TGCGCCAGCAGCCCAGGGCTAGCGGGAGGGCCTTGGGCAGATACGCAGTATTTT | CASSPGLAGGPWADTQYF
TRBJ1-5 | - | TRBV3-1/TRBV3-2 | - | TGTGCCAGCAGCCAAGGGGGAGGTCCGGGGAACAATCAGCCCCAGCATTTT | CASSQGGGPGNNQPQHF
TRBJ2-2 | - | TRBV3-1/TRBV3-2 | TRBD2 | TGTGCCAGCAGCAAGCGGGAGACAGACACCGGGGAGCTGTTTTTT | CASSKRETDTGELFF
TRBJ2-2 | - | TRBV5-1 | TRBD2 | TGCGCCAGCAGCTTGGATCCAGGGAGGGTAACCGGGGAGCTGTTTTTT | CASSLDPGRVTGELFF
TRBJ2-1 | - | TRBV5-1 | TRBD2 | TGCGCCAGCAGCTCCGCCGGGACTAGCGGGTCTGTCTCCTACAATGAGCAGTTCTTC | CASSSAGTSGSVSYNEQFF
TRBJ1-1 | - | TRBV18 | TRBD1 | TGTGCCAGCTCACCGGGCCCAGGGGGGACTGAAGCTTTCTTT | CASSPGPGGTEAFF
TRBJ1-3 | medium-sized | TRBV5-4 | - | TGTGCCAGCAGAGCCCGGGCGGCAAGGGGCTCTGGAAACACCATATATTTT | CASRARAARGSGNTIYF
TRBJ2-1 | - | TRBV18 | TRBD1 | TGTGCCAGCTCACCTCAGGGGGCGGAGGAGCAGTTCTTC | CASSPQGAEEQFF
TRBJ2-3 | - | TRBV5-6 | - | TGTGCCAGCAGCTTGTACGGGGGCACAGATACGCAGTATTTT | CASSLYGGTDTQYF
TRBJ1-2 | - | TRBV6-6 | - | TGTGCCAGCGATGAAGGATCTAGGTGGGGCTACACCTTC | CASDEGSRWGYTF
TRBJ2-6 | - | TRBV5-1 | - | TGCGCCAGCAGCTATCTTTACTCTAGGGCCAACGTCCTGACTTTC | CASSYLYSRANVLTF
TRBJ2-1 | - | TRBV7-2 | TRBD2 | TGTGCCAGCAGCTCGGTAATAGCGGGAGGGGTTGAGCAGTTCTTC | CASSSVIAGGVEQFF
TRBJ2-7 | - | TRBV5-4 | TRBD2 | TGTGCCAGCAGCGCCGGGACTAGCGGGTTTATCTACGAGCAGTACTTC | CASSAGTSGFIYEQYF